The clone carrying this T cell receptor (beta chain) was observed a handful of times. The antigen is undetermined. The DNA ends 3 residues before the CDR3 does, and the rest of the CDR3 is filled in from the germline J gene. The data are from a study of T cell clonality in common variable immunodeficiency. Most patients and controls had Caucasian heritage. Produced via immunoSEQ multiplex PCR; TCRdb's table is partial and in-frame only. The sample is made up of under 45,000 clones, none counted only once. The CDR3 covers 16 residues. The germline V gene encodes CDR1 LNHDA and CDR2 SQIVND (reference sequence). Study-level results: T cell subpopulation sequencing would be needed to explain CVID clonality.

This TCR derives from a person aged 18 to 69 in good health. Sequenced: peripheral blood mononuclear cells. V gene TRBV19 combines with J gene TRBJ2-3, with TRBD1 matching 9 bases. CDR3 loop: CASSISGQGRNQPQYF. The part of the CDR3 DNA that was read is TGTGCCAGTAGTATCAGTGGACAGGGGCGCAATCAGCCG.